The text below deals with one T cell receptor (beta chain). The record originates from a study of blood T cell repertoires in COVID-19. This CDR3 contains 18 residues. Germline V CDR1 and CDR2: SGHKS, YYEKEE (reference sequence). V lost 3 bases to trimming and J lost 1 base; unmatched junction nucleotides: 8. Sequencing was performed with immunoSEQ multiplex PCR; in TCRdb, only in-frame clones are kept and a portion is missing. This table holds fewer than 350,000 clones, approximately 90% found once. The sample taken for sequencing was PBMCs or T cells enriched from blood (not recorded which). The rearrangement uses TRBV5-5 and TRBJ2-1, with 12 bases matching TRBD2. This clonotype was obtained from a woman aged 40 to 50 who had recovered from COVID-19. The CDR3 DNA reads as TGTGCCAGCAGCTCCCCCCCTAGCGGGGGGGGATCCTACAATGAGCAGTTCTTC. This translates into CASSSPPSGGGSYNEQFF.